The 2 T cell receptor beta chains below come from one sample, sequenced in a study of blood T cell repertoires in COVID-19. Here immunoSEQ multiplex PCR was the method, and the copy in TCRdb shows in-frame clones only, minus some. This table has 180,000 or so clones, approximately 86% appearing once. The specimen was peripheral blood. These receptors originate from a woman of 80 years or more in a cohort sampled during active or convalescent COVID-19.

The chain carries TRBV10-3 and TRBJ2-1, with 10 bases fitting TRBD2. V shed 10 bases and J 6 bases; nucleotides not matched to a gene: 6. The CDR3 runs 13 residues. CDR1 ENHRY and CDR2 SYGVKD come from the germline V gene. As DNA, the CDR3 is TGTGCCACCGGACTAGCGGAGGGCAATGAGCAGTTCTTC. As protein: CATGLAEGNEQFF.

The chain uses TRBV9 and TRBJ1-1, with D perhaps TRBD1 (5 bases). Trimming took 4 bases from V and 6 from J, leaving 13 bases between them. The CDR3 spans 13 residues. Germline V lookup: CDR1 SGDLS, CDR2 YYNGEE. CDR3 region: CASSLGKGAEAFF. The DNA of the CDR3 is TGTGCCAGCAGCTTAGGGAAAGGGGCTGAAGCTTTCTTT.